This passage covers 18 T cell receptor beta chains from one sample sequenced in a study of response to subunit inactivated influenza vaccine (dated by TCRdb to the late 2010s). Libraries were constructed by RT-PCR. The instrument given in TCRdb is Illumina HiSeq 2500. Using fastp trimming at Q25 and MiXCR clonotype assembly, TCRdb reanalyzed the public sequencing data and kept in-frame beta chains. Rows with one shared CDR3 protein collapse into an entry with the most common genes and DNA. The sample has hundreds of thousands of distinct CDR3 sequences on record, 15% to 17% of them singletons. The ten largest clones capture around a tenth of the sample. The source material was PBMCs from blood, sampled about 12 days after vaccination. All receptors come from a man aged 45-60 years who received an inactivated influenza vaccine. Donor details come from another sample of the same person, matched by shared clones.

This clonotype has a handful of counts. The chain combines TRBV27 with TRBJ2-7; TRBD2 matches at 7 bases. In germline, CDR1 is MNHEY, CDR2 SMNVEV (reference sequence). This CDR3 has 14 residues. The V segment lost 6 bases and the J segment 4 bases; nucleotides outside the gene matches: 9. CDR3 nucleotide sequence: TGTGCCAGCAGCCGCACCCCCGGGGGGTACGAGCAGTACTTC. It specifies CASSRTPGGYEQYF.

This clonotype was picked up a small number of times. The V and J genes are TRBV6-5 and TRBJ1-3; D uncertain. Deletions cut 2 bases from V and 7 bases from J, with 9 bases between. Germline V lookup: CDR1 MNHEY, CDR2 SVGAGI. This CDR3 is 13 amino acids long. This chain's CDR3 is CASSYEGSNTIYF. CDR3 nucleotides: TGTGCCAGCAGTTACGAGGGATCCAACACCATATATTTT.

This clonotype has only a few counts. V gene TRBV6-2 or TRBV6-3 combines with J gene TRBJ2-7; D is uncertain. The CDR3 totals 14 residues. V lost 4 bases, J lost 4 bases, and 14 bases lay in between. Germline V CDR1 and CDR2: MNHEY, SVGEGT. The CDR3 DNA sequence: TGTGCCAGCAGTTCATCGGTAGCTTGGTACGAGCAGTACTTC. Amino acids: CASSSSVAWYEQYF.

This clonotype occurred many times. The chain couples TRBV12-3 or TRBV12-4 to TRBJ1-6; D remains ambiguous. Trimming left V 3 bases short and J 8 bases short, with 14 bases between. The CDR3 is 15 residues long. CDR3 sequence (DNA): TGTGCCAGCAGTTTCTCGACGGGGAAAGATTCACCCCTCCACTTT. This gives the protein CASSFSTGKDSPLHF.

CDR3 nucleotide sequence: TGTGCCAGCAGCTTAGCAGCCGGGGCCGCGGGAGATACGCAGTATTTT. Amino acid sequence: CASSLAAGAAGDTQYF. This chain links TRBV7-2 with TRBJ2-3, with D possibly called TRBD1 or TRBD2 (5 bases each). Germline V gives CDR1 SGHTA, CDR2 FQGNSA. Trimming removed 0 bases at V and 5 bases at J, with 15 bases between. CDR3 size: 16 residues.

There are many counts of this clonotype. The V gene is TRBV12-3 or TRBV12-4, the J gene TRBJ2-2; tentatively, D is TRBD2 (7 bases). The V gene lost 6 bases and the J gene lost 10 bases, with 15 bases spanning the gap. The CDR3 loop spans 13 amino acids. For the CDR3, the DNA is TGTGCCAGCAGCAAGGGGGGGTCTTTGGAGCTGTTTTTT. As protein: CASSKGGSLELFF.

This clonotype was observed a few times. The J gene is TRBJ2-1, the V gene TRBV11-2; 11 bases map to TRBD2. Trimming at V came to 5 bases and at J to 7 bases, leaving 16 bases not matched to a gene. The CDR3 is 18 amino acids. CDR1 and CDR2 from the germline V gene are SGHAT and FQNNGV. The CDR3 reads CASSTILNSGRAGNEQFF. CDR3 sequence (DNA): TGTGCCAGCAGCACCATTCTTAATAGCGGGAGGGCCGGAAATGAGCAGTTCTTC.

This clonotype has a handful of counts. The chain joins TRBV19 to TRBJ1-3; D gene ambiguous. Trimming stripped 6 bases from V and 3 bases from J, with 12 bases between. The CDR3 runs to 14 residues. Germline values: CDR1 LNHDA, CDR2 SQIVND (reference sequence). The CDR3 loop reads CASSDLSVGNTIYF. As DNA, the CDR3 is TGTGCCAGTAGCGACCTCAGTGTTGGAAACACCATATATTTT.

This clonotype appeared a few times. CDR3 DNA: TGTGCCAGCAGCACAGGGTGGAACACCGGGGAGCTGTTTTTT. It yields the protein CASSTGWNTGELFF. The chain combines TRBV9 with TRBJ2-2, with a tentative D call TRBD1 (6 bases). V was shortened by 4 bases and J by 1 base, with 8 bases between the two germline ends. The V gene's germline CDR1 is SGDLS and CDR2 YYNGEE. This CDR3 comprises 14 residues.

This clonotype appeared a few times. The CDR3 DNA sequence: TGCAGCGTTTCTCCCTCCTATGGCTACACCTTC. This translates into CSVSPSYGYTF. The chain employs TRBV29-1 and TRBJ1-2, with D hard to call. The CDR3 totals 11 residues. Trimming stripped 5 bases from V and 4 bases from J, with 8 bases between. Germline V lookup: CDR1 SQVTM, CDR2 ANQGSEA.

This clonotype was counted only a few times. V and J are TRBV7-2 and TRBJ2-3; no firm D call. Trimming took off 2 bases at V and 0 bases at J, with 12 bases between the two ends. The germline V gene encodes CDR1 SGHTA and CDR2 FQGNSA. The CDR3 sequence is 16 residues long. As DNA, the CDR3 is TGTGCCAGCAGCTTAACGTACGTTGCTAGCACAGATACGCAGTATTTT. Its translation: CASSLTYVASTDTQYF.

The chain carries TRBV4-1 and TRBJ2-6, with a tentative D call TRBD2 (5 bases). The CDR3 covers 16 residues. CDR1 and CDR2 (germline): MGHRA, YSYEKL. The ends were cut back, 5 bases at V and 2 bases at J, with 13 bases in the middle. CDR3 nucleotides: TGCGCCAGCAGCACCTTGAGAGGGCCTGGGGCCAACGTCCTGACTTTC. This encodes CASSTLRGPGANVLTF.

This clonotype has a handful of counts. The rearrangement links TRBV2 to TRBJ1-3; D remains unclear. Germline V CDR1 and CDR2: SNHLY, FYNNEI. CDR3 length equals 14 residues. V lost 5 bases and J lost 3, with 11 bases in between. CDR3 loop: CASSRGIDGNTIYF. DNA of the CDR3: TGTGCCAGCAGTCGCGGAATTGATGGAAACACCATATATTTT.

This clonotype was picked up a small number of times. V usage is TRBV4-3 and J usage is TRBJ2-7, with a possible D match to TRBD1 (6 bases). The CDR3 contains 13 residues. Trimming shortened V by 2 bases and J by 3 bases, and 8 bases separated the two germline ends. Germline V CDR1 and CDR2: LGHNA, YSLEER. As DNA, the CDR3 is TGCGCCAGCAGCCAACGGACAGACTACGAGCAGTACTTC. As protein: CASSQRTDYEQYF.

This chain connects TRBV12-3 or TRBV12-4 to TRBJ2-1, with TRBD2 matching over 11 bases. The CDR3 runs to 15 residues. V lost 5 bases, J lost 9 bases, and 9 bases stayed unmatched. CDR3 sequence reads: CASSLTSGGTGEQFF. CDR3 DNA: TGTGCCAGCAGTCTCACTAGCGGGGGTACCGGTGAGCAGTTCTTC.

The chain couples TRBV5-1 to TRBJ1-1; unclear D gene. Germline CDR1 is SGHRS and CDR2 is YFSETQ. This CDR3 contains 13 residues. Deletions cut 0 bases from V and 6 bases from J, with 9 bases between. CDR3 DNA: TGCGCCAGCAGCTTGGACGTGGGATCTGAAGCTTTCTTT. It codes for CASSLDVGSEAFF.

In DNA, the CDR3 is TGTGCCAGCAGCTCCCGAGCGGGAGGGGTCACAGATACGCAGTATTTT. It yields the protein CASSSRAGGVTDTQYF. The chain combines TRBV7-9 with TRBJ2-3, with 10 nucleotides matching TRBD2. J lost 2 bases, V lost 4 bases, and 6 bases had no gene match. Per the germline V gene, CDR1 is SEHNR and CDR2 is FQNEAQ (reference sequence). CDR3 length: 16 amino acids.

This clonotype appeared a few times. The CDR3 DNA sequence: TGTGCCAGCAGTTTACTGGGGCAGAAGGGGAATGAGCAGTTCTTC. Translating it yields CASSLLGQKGNEQFF. V and J are TRBV12-3 or TRBV12-4 and TRBJ2-1, with a weak D call TRBD1 (5 bases). The CDR3 length is 15 residues. Trimming shortened V by 2 bases and J by 7 bases, and 15 bases separated the two germline ends.